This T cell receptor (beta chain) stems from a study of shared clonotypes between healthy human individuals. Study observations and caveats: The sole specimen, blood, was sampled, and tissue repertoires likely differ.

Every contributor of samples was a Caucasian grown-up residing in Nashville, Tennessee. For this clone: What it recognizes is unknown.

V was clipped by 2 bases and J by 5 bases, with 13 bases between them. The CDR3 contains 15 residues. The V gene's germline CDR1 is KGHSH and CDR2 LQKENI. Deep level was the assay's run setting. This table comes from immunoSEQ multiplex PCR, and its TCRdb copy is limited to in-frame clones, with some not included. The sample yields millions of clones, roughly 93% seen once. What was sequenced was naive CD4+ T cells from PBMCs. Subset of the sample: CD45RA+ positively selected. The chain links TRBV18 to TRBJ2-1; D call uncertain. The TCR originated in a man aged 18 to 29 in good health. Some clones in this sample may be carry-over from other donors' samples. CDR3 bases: TGTGCCAGCTCACCAGACTCCCCAAGGGACAATGAGCAGTTCTTC. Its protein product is CASSPDSPRDNEQFF.